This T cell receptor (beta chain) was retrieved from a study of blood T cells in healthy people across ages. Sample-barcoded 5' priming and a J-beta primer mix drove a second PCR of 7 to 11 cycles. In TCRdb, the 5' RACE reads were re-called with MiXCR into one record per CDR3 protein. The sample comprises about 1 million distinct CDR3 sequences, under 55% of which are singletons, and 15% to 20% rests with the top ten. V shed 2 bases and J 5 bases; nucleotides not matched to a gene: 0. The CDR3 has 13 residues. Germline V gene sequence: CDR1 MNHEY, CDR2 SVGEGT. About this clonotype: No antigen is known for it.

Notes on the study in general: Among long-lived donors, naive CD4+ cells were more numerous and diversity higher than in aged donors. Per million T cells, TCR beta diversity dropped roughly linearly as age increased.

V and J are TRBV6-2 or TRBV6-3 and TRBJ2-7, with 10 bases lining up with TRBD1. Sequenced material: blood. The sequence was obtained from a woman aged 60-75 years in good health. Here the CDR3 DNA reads TGTGCCAGCAGTTACGGGACAGGGGACGAGCAGTACTTC. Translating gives CASSYGTGDEQYF.